This T cell receptor beta chain was observed in a study of T cell responses to AZD1222 COVID-19 vaccine. Germline V lookup: CDR1 MDHEN, CDR2 SYDVKM. This CDR3 is 15 amino acids long. Trimming removed 3 bases at V and 9 bases at J, with 15 bases between. Study observations and caveats: The donor cohort was predominantly white British with a female majority, and clonal diversity may have been underestimated. Two AZD1222 administrations were followed by greater Spike-specific TCR breadth and depth. At 160-218 and 743-854, vaccine-associated CD4 TCRs were dominant, and they spanned spike.

The method was immunoSEQ multiplex PCR; TCRdb's version includes in-frame clones alone and lacks a portion of them. The top ten clones hold approximately 2.5% of a sample with 150,000 to 200,000 clones, 87% of them seen once. Of note for this clone: Antigen: not known.

This receptor was taken from an adult in good health. The sample here was peripheral blood, taken on day 0 of MenACWY control vaccination. V is TRBV28 and J is TRBJ1-6; D is undetermined. The CDR3 DNA follows: TGTGCCAGCAGTTTCGGGTTCCCGGGCAGTTCACCCCTCCACTTT. Residues: CASSFGFPGSSPLHF.